The next 11 T cell receptor beta chains were all read from a single sample in a study of T-cell reconstitution after alpha-beta-depleted transplantation in children. For TCRbeta, the library was prepared with unique molecular identifiers. TCRdb passed the PCR reads through MiXCR, listing each CDR3 protein once. The data contain about 78,000 distinct CDR3 sequences, approximately 14% of them seen just once; the ten biggest clones take up 25% to 30%. Here the sequenced sample was PBMCs, mostly from graft donor cells, taken 180 days after TCRalphabeta/CD19-depleted stem cell transplant. These receptors all stem from a male patient aged 2 to 10 who had a stem cell transplant for acute lymphoblastic leukemia, so the T cells may come from the graft donor.

This clonotype was seen many times. The rearrangement links TRBV5-1 to TRBJ1-5; 7 bases align to TRBD1. Germline V CDR1 and CDR2: SGHRS, YFSETQ. The CDR3 loop spans 15 amino acids. With 5 bases clipped from V and 8 bases from J, the junction kept 13 bases outside the gene matches. The CDR3 reads CASSMTGRIEEPQHF. The CDR3, as DNA: TGCGCCAGCAGTATGACAGGGAGGATCGAAGAGCCCCAGCATTTT.

The table lists this clonotype with a few counts. This chain uses TRBV11-2 with TRBJ2-1; 12 positions agree with TRBD2. V was pared by 1 base and J by 2 bases, with 6 bases of the junction left unmatched. Germline V CDR1 and CDR2: SGHAT, FQNNGV. The CDR3 is 18 amino acids. The CDR3 nucleotides are TGTGCCAGCAGCTTAGGCGGGCTAGCGGGAGGGCCCTACAATGAGCAGTTCTTC. Its protein is CASSLGGLAGGPYNEQFF.

This clonotype was picked up many times. V is TRBV5-1 and J is TRBJ2-7; 9 positions match TRBD2. With V trimmed by 5 bases and J by 4 bases, 7 bases remained unmatched. Germline V gives CDR1 SGHRS, CDR2 YFSETQ. The CDR3 runs 14 residues. CDR3 nucleotides: TGCGCCAGCAGTCGGGCTAGCGGGATGTACGAGCAGTACTTC. It codes for CASSRASGMYEQYF. The complete variable domain, with remaining parts taken from reference TRBV5-1 and TRBJ2-7, reads KAGVTQTPRYLIKTRGQQVTLSCSPISGHRSVSWYQQTPGQGLQFLFEYFSETQRNKGNFPGRFSGRQFSNSRSEMNVSTLELGDSALYLCASSRASGMYEQYFGPGTRLTVT.

This clonotype was detected ten times or more. The chain couples TRBV10-3 to TRBJ1-5; tentative D call: TRBD1 (5 bases). V was shortened by 0 bases and J by 0 bases, with 12 bases between the two germline ends. The CDR3 totals 17 residues. Germline V gives CDR1 ENHRY, CDR2 SYGVKD. CDR3 sequence reads: CAISESGGAYSNQPQHF. The CDR3 DNA is TGTGCCATCAGTGAGTCGGGAGGGGCGTATAGCAATCAGCCCCAGCATTTT.

The sample holds a few counts of this clonotype. This chain uses TRBV4-3 with TRBJ2-1; the D gene is possibly TRBD2 (7 bases). Trimming stripped 1 base from V and 8 bases from J, with 15 bases between. The CDR3 sequence is 15 residues long. Per germline, CDR1 LGHNA and CDR2 YSLEER. The CDR3 protein is CASSQGGGVIDEQFF. The CDR3 DNA is TGCGCCAGCAGCCAAGGAGGGGGGGTAATTGATGAGCAGTTCTTC.

CDR3 DNA: TGCAGTGCTGAGCGGTACAGGGGGCAAATCACAGATACGCAGTATTTT. Its translation: CSAERYRGQITDTQYF. This sequence joins TRBV20-1 and TRBJ2-3; 9 nucleotides agree with TRBD1. The J segment lost 2 bases and the V segment lost 5 bases, leaving 11 bases of the junction unmatched. CDR3 length: 16 amino acids. CDR1 and CDR2 from the germline V gene are DFQATT and SNEGSKA (reference sequence).

The V gene is TRBV4-3, the J gene TRBJ1-5; a possible D gene is TRBD1 (6 bases). This CDR3 has 15 amino acids. The germline V and J ends were trimmed by 0 bases and 7 bases, with 13 bases remaining between them. The germline V gene has CDR1 LGHNA and CDR2 YSLEER. CDR3 sequence: CASSQDLTGWQPQHF. As DNA, the CDR3 is TGCGCCAGCAGCCAAGATCTAACAGGGTGGCAGCCCCAGCATTTT.

The chain combines TRBV28 with TRBJ2-1; perhaps D is TRBD1 or TRBD2 (6 bases each). CDR3 size: 15 residues. The V end lost 3 bases, the J end lost 10 bases, and 19 bases lay between the germline ends. Per the germline V gene, CDR1 is MDHEN and CDR2 is SYDVKM. Here the CDR3 reads CASSFPGALPSEQFF. CDR3 nucleotides: TGTGCCAGCAGTTTCCCGGGGGCCCTCCCAAGCGAGCAGTTCTTC.

The chain joins TRBV11-2 to TRBJ2-7; maybe TRBD1 (6 bases). Germline values: CDR1 SGHAT, CDR2 FQNNGV. Trimming removed 5 bases at V and 3 bases at J, with 17 bases between. The CDR3 extends over 15 amino acids. In nucleotides, the CDR3 is TGTGCCAGCAGCAACTACCGCGACAGGCACTACGAGCAGTACTTC. Protein product: CASSNYRDRHYEQYF.

The rearrangement links TRBV11-2 to TRBJ2-4; weak D call: TRBD2 (6 bases). CDR3 size: 16 residues. Germline V gene data show CDR1 as SGHAT and CDR2 as FQNNGV. Trimming removed 4 bases at V and 6 bases at J, with 19 bases between. CDR3 sequence (DNA): TGTGCCAGCAGCTCATCGGGTAGCGGTGGGGGAAACATTCAGTACTTC. This codes for CASSSSGSGGGNIQYF.

V usage is TRBV27 and J usage is TRBJ2-7; D unresolved. Trimming removed 3 bases at V and 3 bases at J, with 9 bases between. CDR1 and CDR2 (germline): MNHEY, SMNVEV (reference sequence). This CDR3 has 13 amino acids. The CDR3 region is CASSFGPLYEQYF. The CDR3 nucleotides read TGTGCCAGCAGTTTTGGCCCACTCTACGAGCAGTACTTC.